Reported below is one T cell receptor (beta chain). Its ends do not fully match the called genes, so a read error is possible. The source of the sample is a study of blood T cells in healthy people across ages. CDR1 and CDR2 (germline): SGDLS, YYNGEE. The CDR3 extends over 16 amino acids. PCR was performed a second time for about 7 to 11 cycles using a sample-barcoded 5' primer and a J-beta primer mix. MiXCR was run by TCRdb on the 5' RACE reads, yielding one entry per CDR3 protein. The table includes 1.5 million to 1.8 million distinct CDR3 sequences, roughly 43% detected once. This clonotype was sampled from a woman younger than 30 in good health. V usage is TRBV9 and J usage is TRBJ2-3; TRBD2 is a possible D gene (6 bases). Sequencing input: blood. CDR3 DNA sequence: TGTGCCAGCAGCCCGCTCGGGCGGGGCTTCACAGATACGCGGTATTTT. Translated, it gives CASSPLGRGFTDTRYF. Based on the CDR3 plus reference TRBV9 and TRBJ2-3, the full variable domain is DSGVTQTPKHLITATGQRVTLRCSPRSGDLSVYWYQQSLDQGLQFLIQYYNGEERAKGNILERFSAQQFPDLHSELNLSSLELGDSALYFCASSPLGRGFTDTRYFGPGTRLTVL.